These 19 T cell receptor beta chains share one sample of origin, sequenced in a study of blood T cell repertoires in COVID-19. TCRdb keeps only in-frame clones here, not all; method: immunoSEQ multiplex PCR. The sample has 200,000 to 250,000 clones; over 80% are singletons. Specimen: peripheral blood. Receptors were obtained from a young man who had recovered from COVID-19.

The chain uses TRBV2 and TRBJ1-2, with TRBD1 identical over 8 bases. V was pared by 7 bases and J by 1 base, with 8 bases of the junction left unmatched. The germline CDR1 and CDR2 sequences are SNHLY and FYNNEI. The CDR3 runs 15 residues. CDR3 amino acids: CASTKDGQGNYGYTF. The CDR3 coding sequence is TGTGCCAGCACCAAAGACGGACAGGGTAACTATGGCTACACCTTC. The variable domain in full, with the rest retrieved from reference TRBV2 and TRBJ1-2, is EPEVTQTPSHQVTQMGQEVILRCVPISNHLYFYWYRQILGQKVEFLVSFYNNEISEKSEIFDDQFSVERPDGSNFTLKIRSTKLEDSAMYFCASTKDGQGNYGYTFGSGTRLTVV.

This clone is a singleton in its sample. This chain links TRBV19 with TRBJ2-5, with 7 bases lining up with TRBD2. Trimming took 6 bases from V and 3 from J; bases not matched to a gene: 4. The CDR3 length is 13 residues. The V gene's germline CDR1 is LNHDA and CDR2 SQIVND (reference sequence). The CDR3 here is CASRGGGEETQYF. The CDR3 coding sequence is TGTGCCAGTAGGGGGGGAGGGGAAGAGACCCAGTACTTC.

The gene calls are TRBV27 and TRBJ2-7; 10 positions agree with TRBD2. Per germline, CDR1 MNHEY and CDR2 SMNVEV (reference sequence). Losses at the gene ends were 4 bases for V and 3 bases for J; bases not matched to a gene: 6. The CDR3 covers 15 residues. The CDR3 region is CASSSRLAGLYEQYF. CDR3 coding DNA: TGTGCCAGCAGTTCAAGACTAGCGGGCCTCTACGAGCAGTACTTC.

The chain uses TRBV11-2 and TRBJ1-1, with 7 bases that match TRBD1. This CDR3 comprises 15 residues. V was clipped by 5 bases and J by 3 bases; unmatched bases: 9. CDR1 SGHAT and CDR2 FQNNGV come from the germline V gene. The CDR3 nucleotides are TGTGCCAGCAGCGCCCGACAGGGTTGGTACACTGAAGCTTTCTTT. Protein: CASSARQGWYTEAFF.

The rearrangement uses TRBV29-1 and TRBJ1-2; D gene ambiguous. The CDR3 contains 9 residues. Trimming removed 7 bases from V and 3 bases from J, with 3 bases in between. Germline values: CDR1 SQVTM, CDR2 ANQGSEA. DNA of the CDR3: TGCAGCGACTACTATGGCTACACCTTC. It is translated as CSDYYGYTF.

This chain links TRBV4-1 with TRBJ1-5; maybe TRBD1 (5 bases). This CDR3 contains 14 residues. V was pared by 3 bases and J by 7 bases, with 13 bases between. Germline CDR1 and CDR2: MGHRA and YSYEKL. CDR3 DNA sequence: TGCGCCAGCAGCCAGGACGCGGGGGACCAGCCCCAGCATTTT. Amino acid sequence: CASSQDAGDQPQHF.

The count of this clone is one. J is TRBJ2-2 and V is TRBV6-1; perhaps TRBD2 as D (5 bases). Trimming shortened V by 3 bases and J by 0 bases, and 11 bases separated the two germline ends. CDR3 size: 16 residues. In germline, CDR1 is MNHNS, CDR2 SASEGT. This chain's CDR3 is CASSDRTGTNTGELFF. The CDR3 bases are TGTGCCAGCAGTGACAGGACGGGAACGAACACCGGGGAGCTGTTTTTT.

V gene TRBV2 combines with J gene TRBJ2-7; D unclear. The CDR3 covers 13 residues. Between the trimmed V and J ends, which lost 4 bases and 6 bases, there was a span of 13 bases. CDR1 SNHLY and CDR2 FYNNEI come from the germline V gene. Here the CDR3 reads CASSGPSRAEQYV. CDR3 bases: TGTGCCAGCAGTGGCCCGTCACGAGCCGAGCAGTACGTC.

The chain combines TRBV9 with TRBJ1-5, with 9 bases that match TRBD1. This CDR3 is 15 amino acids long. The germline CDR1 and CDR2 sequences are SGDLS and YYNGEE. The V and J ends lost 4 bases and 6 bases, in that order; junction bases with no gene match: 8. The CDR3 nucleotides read TGTGCCAGCAGCCCGCGCGGGACAGGGATTCAGCCCCAGCATTTT. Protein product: CASSPRGTGIQPQHF. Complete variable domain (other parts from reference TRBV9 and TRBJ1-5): DSGVTQTPKHLITATGQRVTLRCSPRSGDLSVYWYQQSLDQGLQFLIQYYNGEERAKGNILERFSAQQFPDLHSELNLSSLELGDSALYFCASSPRGTGIQPQHFGDGTRLSIL.

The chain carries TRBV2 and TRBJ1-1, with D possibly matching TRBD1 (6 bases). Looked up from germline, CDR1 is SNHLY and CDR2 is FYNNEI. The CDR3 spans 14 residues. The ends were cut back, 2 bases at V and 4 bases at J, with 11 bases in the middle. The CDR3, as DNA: TGTGCCAGCAGTGAACTAACAGGGATCACTGAAGCTTTCTTT. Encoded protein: CASSELTGITEAFF.

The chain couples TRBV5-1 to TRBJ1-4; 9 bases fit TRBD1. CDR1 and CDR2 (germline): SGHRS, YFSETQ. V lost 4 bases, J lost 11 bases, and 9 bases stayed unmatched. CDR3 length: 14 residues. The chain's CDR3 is CASSPGGQGLKLFF. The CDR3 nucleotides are TGCGCCAGCAGCCCGGGGGGACAGGGTTTGAAACTGTTTTTT.

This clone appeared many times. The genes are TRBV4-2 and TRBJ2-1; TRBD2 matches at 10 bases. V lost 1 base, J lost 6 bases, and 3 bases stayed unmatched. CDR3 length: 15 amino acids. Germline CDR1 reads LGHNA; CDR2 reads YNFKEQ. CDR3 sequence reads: CASSQVGTSVNEQFF. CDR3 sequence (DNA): TGTGCCAGCAGCCAAGTGGGGACTAGCGTCAATGAGCAGTTCTTC.

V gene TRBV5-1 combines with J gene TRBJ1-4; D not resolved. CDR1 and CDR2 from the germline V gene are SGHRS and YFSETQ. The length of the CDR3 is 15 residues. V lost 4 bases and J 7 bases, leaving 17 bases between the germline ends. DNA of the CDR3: TGCGCCAGCAGCCTACGGGGAAGGGTTGGTGAAAAACTGTTTTTT. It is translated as CASSLRGRVGEKLFF.

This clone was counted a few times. Here the CDR3 reads CASSFARLPPRGAFF. The CDR3 DNA is TGTGCCAGCAGCTTCGCCAGGCTTCCGCCACGGGGAGCTTTCTTT. The genes are TRBV7-2 and TRBJ1-1; the D is unclear. CDR1 is SGHTA and CDR2 is FQGNSA in the germline V gene. V lost 3 bases to trimming and J lost 10 bases, with 21 bases between them. CDR3 size: 15 residues.

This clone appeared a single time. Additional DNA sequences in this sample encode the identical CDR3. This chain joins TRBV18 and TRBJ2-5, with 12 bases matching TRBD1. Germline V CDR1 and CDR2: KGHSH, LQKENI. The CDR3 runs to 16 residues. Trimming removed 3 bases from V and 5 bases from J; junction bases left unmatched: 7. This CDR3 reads CASSPPTGTGGETQYF. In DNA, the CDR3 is TGTGCCAGCTCACCTCCAACCGGGACAGGGGGCGAGACCCAGTACTTC.

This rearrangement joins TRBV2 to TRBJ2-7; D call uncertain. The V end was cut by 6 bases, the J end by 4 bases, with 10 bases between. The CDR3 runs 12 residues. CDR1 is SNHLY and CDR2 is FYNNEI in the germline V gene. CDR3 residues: CASRRDWYEQYF. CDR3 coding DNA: TGTGCCAGCAGACGAGATTGGTACGAGCAGTACTTC.

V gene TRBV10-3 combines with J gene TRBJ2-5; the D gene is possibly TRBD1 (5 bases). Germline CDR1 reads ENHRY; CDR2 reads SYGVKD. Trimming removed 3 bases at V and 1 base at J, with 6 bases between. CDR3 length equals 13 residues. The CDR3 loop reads CAISDRAQETQYF. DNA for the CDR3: TGTGCCATCAGTGACAGGGCCCAAGAGACCCAGTACTTC.

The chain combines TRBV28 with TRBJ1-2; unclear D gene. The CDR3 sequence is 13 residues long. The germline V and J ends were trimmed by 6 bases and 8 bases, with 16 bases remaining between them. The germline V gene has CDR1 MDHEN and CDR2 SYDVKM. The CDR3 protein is CASSLPNYGGYTF. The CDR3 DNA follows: TGTGCCAGCAGCCTCCCTAACTATGGAGGCTACACCTTC.

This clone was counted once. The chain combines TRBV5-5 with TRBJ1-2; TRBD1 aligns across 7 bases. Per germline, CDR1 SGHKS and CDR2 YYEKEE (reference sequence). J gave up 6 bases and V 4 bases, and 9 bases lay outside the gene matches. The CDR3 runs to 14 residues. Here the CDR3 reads CASSIGTARDGYTF. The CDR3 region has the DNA TGTGCCAGCAGCATCGGGACAGCCCGGGATGGCTACACCTTC.